The next 10 T cell receptor beta chains were all read from a single sample in a study of blood T cell repertoires in COVID-19. Profiled with immunoSEQ multiplex PCR; TCRdb holds only in-frame clones, not every one. This sample yields 71,000 or so clones, of which about nine tenths are seen a single time; around 5% belongs to the top ten. Sequences were obtained from peripheral blood. All receptors come from a woman aged 18-29 years with acute or convalescent COVID-19.

The rearrangement links TRBV19 to TRBJ1-4; D might be TRBD1 (5 bases). The CDR3 is 16 amino acids. Per germline, CDR1 LNHDA and CDR2 SQIVND (reference sequence). Trimming took 5 bases from V and 1 from J, leaving 14 bases between them. Here the CDR3 reads CASSGTLGETNEKLFF. The CDR3 nucleotides read TGTGCCAGTAGTGGCACCCTAGGGGAAACTAATGAAAAACTGTTTTTT.

This chain links TRBV7-6 with TRBJ2-5, with D possibly TRBD2 on 6 matching bases. The CDR3 sequence is 15 residues long. Trimming took 2 bases from V and 3 from J, leaving 13 bases between them. CDR1 and CDR2 from the germline V gene are SGHVS and FNYEAQ. The CDR3 reads CASSLSSGVKETQYF. Written as DNA, the CDR3 is TGTGCCAGCAGCTTATCTTCGGGAGTGAAAGAGACCCAGTACTTC.

The gene calls are TRBV2 and TRBJ2-1, with 7 nucleotides matching TRBD2. This CDR3 comprises 15 residues. With 5 bases clipped from V and 5 bases from J, the junction kept 9 bases outside the gene matches. The V gene's germline CDR1 is SNHLY and CDR2 FYNNEI. The CDR3 nucleotides read TGTGCCAGCAGTCCACAGGCTAGCGGAAACAATGAGCAGTTCTTC. It yields the protein CASSPQASGNNEQFF.

V usage is TRBV7-2 and J usage is TRBJ2-3, with 7 bases that match TRBD2. V lost 2 bases, J lost 3 bases, and 8 bases stayed unmatched. This CDR3 has 16 amino acids. The germline V gene encodes CDR1 SGHTA and CDR2 FQGNSA. The CDR3 loop is CASSLSGGGGTDTQYF. CDR3 in DNA: TGTGCCAGCAGCTTATCTGGCGGGGGTGGAACAGATACGCAGTATTTT.

This clone occurred once. This chain connects TRBV9 to TRBJ2-2; 10 positions agree with TRBD2. The CDR3 loop spans 17 amino acids. With V trimmed by 0 bases and J by 7 bases, 9 bases remained unmatched. Germline lookup yields CDR1 SGDLS and CDR2 YYNGEE. CDR3 protein: CASSVGAGGPSGGELFF. In DNA, the CDR3 is TGTGCCAGCAGCGTAGGAGCGGGAGGGCCCTCAGGCGGGGAGCTGTTTTTT.

V and J are TRBV11-2 and TRBJ1-1; D uncertain. The CDR3 totals 11 residues. CDR1 is SGHAT and CDR2 is FQNNGV in the germline V gene. V was pared by 10 bases and J by 1 base, with 7 bases between. This chain's CDR3 is CAIDTNTEAFF. CDR3 nucleotides: TGTGCCATAGATACGAACACTGAAGCTTTCTTT. Supplemented by reference TRBV11-2 and TRBJ1-1, the full variable domain reads EAGVAQSPRYKIIEKRQSVAFWCNPISGHATLYWYQQILGQGPKLLIQFQNNGVVDDSQLPKDRFSAERLKGVDSTLKIQPAKLEDSAVYLCAIDTNTEAFFGQGTRLTVV.

The rearrangement links TRBV18 to TRBJ1-2; a possible D gene is TRBD1 (6 bases). V shed 2 bases and J shed 3 bases, with 13 bases lying between them. The length of the CDR3 is 15 residues. CDR1 and CDR2 from the germline V gene are KGHSH and LQKENI. The CDR3 here is CASSPGQGQDYGYTF. Here the CDR3 DNA reads TGTGCCAGCTCACCAGGGCAGGGGCAAGACTATGGCTACACCTTC.

The chain carries TRBV24-1 and TRBJ2-2; TRBD1 matches 8 bases. The CDR3 has 15 residues. Per the germline V gene, CDR1 is KGHDR and CDR2 is SFDVKD. The ends lost 4 bases at V and 4 bases at J; junction bases unmatched: 4. This CDR3 reads CATSDPTGGTGELFF. The CDR3 nucleotides are TGTGCCACCAGTGACCCAACAGGGGGCACCGGGGAGCTGTTTTTT.

This clone was seen once. The rearrangement uses TRBV15 and TRBJ2-2; no firm D call. CDR3 length: 17 amino acids. From germline, CDR1 is LNHNV and CDR2 YYDKDF (reference sequence). Trimming removed 0 bases from V and 0 bases from J, with 11 bases in between. CDR3 in DNA: TGTGCCACCAGCAGAGATATTAACTACGCGAACACCGGGGAGCTGTTTTTT. This translates into CATSRDINYANTGELFF.

The CDR3 protein is CASSIALNTEAFF. The CDR3, as DNA: TGTGCCAGTAGTATAGCCTTGAACACTGAAGCTTTCTTT. J is TRBJ1-1 and V is TRBV19; D gene uncertain. The germline gives CDR1 LNHDA, CDR2 SQIVND (reference sequence). The V gene lost 1 base and the J gene lost 0 bases, with 3 bases spanning the gap. The CDR3 totals 13 residues. The full variable domain, with the rest looked up from reference TRBV19 and TRBJ1-1, is DGGITQSPKYLFRKEGQNVTLSCEQNLNHDAMYWYRQDPGQGLRLIYYSQIVNDFQKGDIAEGYSVSREKKESFPLTVTSAQKNPTAFYLCASSIALNTEAFFGQGTRLTVV.